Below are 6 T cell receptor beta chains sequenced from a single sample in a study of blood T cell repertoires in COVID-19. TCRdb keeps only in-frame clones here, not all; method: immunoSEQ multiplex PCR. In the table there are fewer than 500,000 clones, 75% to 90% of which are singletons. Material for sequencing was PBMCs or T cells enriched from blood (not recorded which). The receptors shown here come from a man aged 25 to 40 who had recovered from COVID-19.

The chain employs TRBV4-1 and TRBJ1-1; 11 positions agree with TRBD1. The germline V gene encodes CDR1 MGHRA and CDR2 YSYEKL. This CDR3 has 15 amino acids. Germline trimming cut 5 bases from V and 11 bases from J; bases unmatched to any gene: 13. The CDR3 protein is CASSIRTGGGWWAFF. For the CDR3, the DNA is TGCGCCAGCAGCATTAGGACAGGGGGCGGGTGGTGGGCTTTCTTT.

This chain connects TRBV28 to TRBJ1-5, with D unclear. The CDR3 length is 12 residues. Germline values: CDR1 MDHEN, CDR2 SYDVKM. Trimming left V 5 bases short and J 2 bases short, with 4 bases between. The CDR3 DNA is TGTGCCAGCAGTGTCGGCAATCAGCCCCAGCATTTT. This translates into CASSVGNQPQHF. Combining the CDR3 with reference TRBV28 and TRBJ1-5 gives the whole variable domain DVKVTQSSRYLVKRTGEKVFLECVQDMDHENMFWYRQDPGLGLRLIYFSYDVKMKEKGDIPEGYSVSREKKERFSLILESASTNQTSMYLCASSVGNQPQHFGDGTRLSIL.

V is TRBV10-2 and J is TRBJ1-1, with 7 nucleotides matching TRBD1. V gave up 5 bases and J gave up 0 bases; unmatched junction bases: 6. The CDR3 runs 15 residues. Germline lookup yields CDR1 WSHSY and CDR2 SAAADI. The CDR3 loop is CASSTGAGMNTEAFF. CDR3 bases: TGCGCCAGCAGTACAGGGGCTGGAATGAACACTGAAGCTTTCTTT.

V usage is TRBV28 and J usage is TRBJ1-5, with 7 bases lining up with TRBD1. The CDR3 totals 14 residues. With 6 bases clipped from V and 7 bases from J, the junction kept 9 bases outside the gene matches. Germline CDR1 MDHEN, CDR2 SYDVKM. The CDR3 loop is CASRIFGQEQPQHF. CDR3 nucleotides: TGTGCCAGCAGGATTTTTGGACAGGAACAGCCCCAGCATTTT. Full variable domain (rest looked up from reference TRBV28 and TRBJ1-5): DVKVTQSSRYLVKRTGEKVFLECVQDMDHENMFWYRQDPGLGLRLIYFSYDVKMKEKGDIPEGYSVSREKKERFSLILESASTNQTSMYLCASRIFGQEQPQHFGDGTRLSIL.

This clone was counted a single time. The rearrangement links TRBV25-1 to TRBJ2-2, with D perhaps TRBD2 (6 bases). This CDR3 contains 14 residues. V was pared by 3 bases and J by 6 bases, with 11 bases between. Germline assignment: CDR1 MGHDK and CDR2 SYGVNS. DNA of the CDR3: TGTGCCAGCAGTGATTCTGGAGGGCCCGGGGAGCTGTTTTTT. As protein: CASSDSGGPGELFF.

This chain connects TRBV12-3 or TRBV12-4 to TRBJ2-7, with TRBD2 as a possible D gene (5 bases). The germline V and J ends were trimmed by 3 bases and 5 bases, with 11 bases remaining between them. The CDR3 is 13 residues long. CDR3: CASSFKSGHEQYF. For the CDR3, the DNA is TGTGCCAGCAGTTTTAAAAGCGGTCACGAGCAGTACTTC.